This record concerns one TCR beta chain sequence. The antigen is unknown. The data derive from a study of T cells after yellow fever vaccination. Study observations and caveats: Reappearance after the booster was seen for most primary-vaccination clones, at 96% CD4 and around 90% CD8. Weaker, the secondary response had a peak occurring faster, on day 5 versus 15.

From the 5' RACE reads, TCRdb called clonotypes with MiXCR, one entry per CDR3 protein. The top ten hold roughly 21% of the sample, which has 250,000 to 400,000 distinct CDR3 sequences, approximately 4.5% seen once. V was trimmed by 0 bases and J by 9 bases, leaving 9 bases between them. The CDR3 extends over 13 amino acids. CDR1 and CDR2 (germline): MGHRA, YSYEKL. V and J are TRBV4-1 and TRBJ1-5; D unresolved. The sequence came from a man aged 18 to 30 who received the YFV17D yellow fever vaccine. The material was PBMCs, obtained 15 days after the yellow fever booster vaccination. The CDR3 DNA reads as TGCGCCAGCAGCCAAGATCTTAGCCTGCCCCAGCATTTT. This encodes CASSQDLSLPQHF.